These 17 T cell receptor beta chains came from one sample sequenced in a study of blood T cell repertoires in COVID-19. Libraries were prepared by immunoSEQ multiplex PCR; TCRdb keeps only in-frame clonotypes and omits some of them. Altogether about 100,000 clones are present, over 80% being singletons, with the ten largest covering under 5%. Sequencing was performed on peripheral blood. The origin of the receptors is a woman in her seventies with acute or convalescent COVID-19.

J is TRBJ1-2 and V is TRBV5-1; 7 nucleotides line up with TRBD1. Germline trimming cut 3 bases from V and 4 bases from J; bases unmatched to any gene: 3. CDR1 is SGHRS, CDR2 YFSETQ, per germline. The CDR3 has 13 residues. The CDR3 DNA follows: TGCGCCAGCAGCTCGACAGGGTTCTATGGCTACACCTTC. It yields the protein CASSSTGFYGYTF.

The rearrangement joins TRBV14 to TRBJ1-1; D gene uncertain. Trimming took 1 base from V and 5 from J, leaving 20 bases between them. In germline, CDR1 is SGHDN, CDR2 FVKESK. The CDR3 covers 17 residues. CDR3 sequence (DNA): TGTGCCAGCAGCCAAGCCCCGGCAGAGGGAAAATGGACTGAAGCTTTCTTT. It yields the protein CASSQAPAEGKWTEAFF.

This clone was detected only a few times. The chain uses TRBV4-3 and TRBJ1-5; D is unclear. V lost 6 bases and J lost 6, with 12 bases in between. In germline, CDR1 is LGHNA, CDR2 YSLEER. The CDR3 covers 13 residues. The CDR3 DNA sequence: TGCGCCAGCAGTAAGGAGCGGGGTCAGCCCCAGCATTTT. Translating gives CASSKERGQPQHF.

CDR3 loop: CASAAQGGSSYNEQFF. As DNA, the CDR3 is TGTGCCAGCGCTGCCCAAGGGGGCAGCTCCTACAATGAGCAGTTCTTC. This rearrangement joins TRBV6-4 to TRBJ2-1, with 7 bases fitting TRBD1. Germline trimming cut 8 bases from V and 0 bases from J; bases unmatched to any gene: 10. The germline V gene has CDR1 MRHNA and CDR2 SNTAGT. The CDR3 consists of 16 residues.

This chain uses TRBV28 with TRBJ2-1; 7 bases are a match to TRBD2. The junction had 12 bases not matched to a gene; V was cut back by 5 bases and J by 5 bases. CDR3 length equals 16 residues. Germline V gene sequence: CDR1 MDHEN, CDR2 SYDVKM. CDR3 coding DNA: TGTGCCAGCAGTCCCGCGGGCGGGAGTATCCACAATGAGCAGTTCTTC. Its protein product is CASSPAGGSIHNEQFF.

The J gene is TRBJ2-3, the V gene TRBV5-1; 9 bases fit TRBD2. The CDR3 has 15 amino acids. Trimming cost V 4 bases and J 2 bases; bases outside gene matches: 5. Germline V gene lookup returns CDR1 SGHRS and CDR2 YFSETQ. The CDR3 DNA follows: TGCGCCAGCAGCATACCTAGCGGGGACACAGATACGCAGTATTTT. Amino acid sequence: CASSIPSGDTDTQYF. The full variable domain, in which reference TRBV5-1 and TRBJ2-3 provide the parts outside the CDR3, is KAGVTQTPRYLIKTRGQQVTLSCSPISGHRSVSWYQQTPGQGLQFLFEYFSETQRNKGNFPGRFSGRQFSNSRSEMNVSTLELGDSALYLCASSIPSGDTDTQYFGPGTRLTVL.

This clone is medium-sized within its sample. CDR3 in amino acids: CASSPLDRGYEQYF. CDR3 in DNA: TGTGCCAGCAGCCCCTTGGACAGGGGCTACGAGCAGTACTTC. The chain carries TRBV7-9 and TRBJ2-7; 9 bases are a match to TRBD1. Trimming cost V 5 bases and J 3 bases; bases outside gene matches: 5. This CDR3 has 14 amino acids. Germline CDR1 reads SEHNR; CDR2 reads FQNEAQ (reference sequence).

The chain carries TRBV19 and TRBJ2-1; TRBD1 aligns across 12 bases. V was clipped by 5 bases and J by 7 bases; unmatched bases: 6. CDR3 length: 15 amino acids. Germline CDR1 reads LNHDA; CDR2 reads SQIVND (reference sequence). The CDR3 loop reads CASSWGQGALNEQFF. As DNA, the CDR3 is TGTGCCAGTAGTTGGGGACAGGGGGCGCTTAATGAGCAGTTCTTC.

This chain connects TRBV19 to TRBJ1-5, with D possibly being TRBD1 (5 bases). Per germline, CDR1 LNHDA and CDR2 SQIVND (reference sequence). Trimming left V 5 bases short and J 5 bases short, with 19 bases between. The CDR3 loop spans 16 amino acids. Here the CDR3 reads CASSSQVRRGDQPQHF. CDR3 DNA sequence: TGTGCCAGTAGTTCCCAGGTGAGGAGGGGCGATCAGCCCCAGCATTTT.

The chain combines TRBV18 with TRBJ1-3, with 8 bases matching TRBD1. With 4 bases clipped from V and 0 bases from J, the junction kept 5 bases outside the gene matches. The CDR3 length is 16 residues. The V gene's germline CDR1 is KGHSH and CDR2 LQKENI. CDR3 in amino acids: CASSLQGALSGNTIYF. DNA of the CDR3: TGTGCCAGCTCACTTCAGGGGGCTCTCTCTGGAAACACCATATATTTT.

The CDR3 region is CASSTLRGEQFF. The CDR3, as DNA: TGCGCCAGCAGCACCCTGCGGGGTGAGCAGTTCTTC. The chain carries TRBV4-1 and TRBJ2-1; tentative D call: TRBD2 (6 bases). This CDR3 spans 12 amino acids. V shed 5 bases and J shed 9 bases, with 11 bases lying between them. Germline V gives CDR1 MGHRA, CDR2 YSYEKL.

CDR3 DNA: TGTGCCACCGGGGGGCTAGGCACAGATACGCAGTATTTT. Its translation: CATGGLGTDTQYF. V gene TRBV11-2 combines with J gene TRBJ2-3; the D gene is possibly TRBD2 (7 bases). The CDR3 has 13 amino acids. Germline V gene lookup returns CDR1 SGHAT and CDR2 FQNNGV. V gave up 10 bases and J gave up 1 base, with 12 bases separating them. Together with reference TRBV11-2 and TRBJ2-3, the CDR3 gives the full variable domain: EAGVAQSPRYKIIEKRQSVAFWCNPISGHATLYWYQQILGQGPKLLIQFQNNGVVDDSQLPKDRFSAERLKGVDSTLKIQPAKLEDSAVYLCATGGLGTDTQYFGPGTRLTVL.

This clone turned up a few times. The chain links TRBV28 to TRBJ2-7, with TRBD1 matching over 8 bases. There are 16 residues in the CDR3. The germline CDR1 and CDR2 sequences are MDHEN and SYDVKM. With 5 bases clipped from V and 1 base from J, the junction kept 10 bases outside the gene matches. The CDR3 DNA reads TGTGCCAGCAGTAGAACGGGACAGGTTCTATCCTACGAGCAGTACTTC. Protein sequence: CASSRTGQVLSYEQYF.

The V call is TRBV27, the J call TRBJ1-5; D gene unclear. Germline V CDR1 and CDR2: MNHEY, SMNVEV (reference sequence). Trimming took 3 bases from V and 4 from J, leaving 7 bases between them. The CDR3 spans 13 residues. Here the CDR3 reads CASSFLSNQPQHF. CDR3 nucleotide sequence: TGTGCCAGCAGTTTTTTGAGTAATCAGCCCCAGCATTTT.

The rearrangement joins TRBV7-2 to TRBJ2-1; D call uncertain. Trimming removed 5 bases at V and 6 bases at J, with 11 bases between. This CDR3 comprises 13 residues. Germline V CDR1 and CDR2: SGHTA, FQGNSA. CDR3 DNA: TGTGCCAGCAGCCCGACACCTTTCAATGAGCAGTTCTTC. Its translation: CASSPTPFNEQFF.

The rearrangement joins TRBV6-5 to TRBJ1-1, with 7 bases matching TRBD1. The length of the CDR3 is 11 residues. Germline CDR1 reads MNHEY; CDR2 reads SVGAGI. V was clipped by 5 bases and J by 8 bases; unmatched bases: 2. The CDR3 spells CASSTDREAFF. The CDR3 region has the DNA TGTGCCAGCAGTACGGACAGGGAAGCTTTCTTT.

The V call is TRBV7-2, the J call TRBJ1-1, with D possibly TRBD1 on 6 matching bases. Per the germline V gene, CDR1 is SGHTA and CDR2 is FQGNSA. Trimming stripped 4 bases from V and 1 base from J, with 10 bases between. The length of the CDR3 is 14 residues. CDR3 in DNA: TGTGCCAGCAGCTCAACACAGGGGAACACTGAAGCTTTCTTT. Amino acids: CASSSTQGNTEAFF.